Following are 27 T cell receptor beta chains from one sample sequenced in a study of cytomegalovirus exposure and HLA in healthy donors (dated by TCRdb to 2017 to 2019). Libraries were made using the immunoSEQ multiplex PCR assay. For the multiplex PCR, a mixture combining 60 forward primers for TCR Vbeta segments and 13 reverse primers for TCR Jbeta segments was used. The immuneACCESS repertoire file appears here via TCRdb, limited to in-frame rearrangements. These files lack a portion of the clones; in checked studies, under half of the deficit traces to unresolved V genes, and the cause of the others is not known. In all, the sample holds over 40,000 clones, and roughly 76% of those were seen once. Of the sample, 6.3% is held by the ten largest clones. Sequencing input: PBMCs. The receptor set was obtained from a man in his thirties or forties in good health and CMV-seronegative.

The rearrangement joins TRBV2 to TRBJ1-1, with unresolved D. The germline V gene has CDR1 SNHLY and CDR2 FYNNEI. The CDR3 loop spans 14 amino acids. Trimming removed 7 bases from V and 3 bases from J, with 15 bases in between. The CDR3 loop reads CASIFQPRDTEAFF. The CDR3 bases are TGTGCCAGCATTTTTCAGCCACGGGACACTGAAGCTTTCTTT.

The chain employs TRBV7-9 and TRBJ1-1; TRBD1 aligns across 7 bases. This CDR3 region has 14 residues. CDR1 is SEHNR and CDR2 is FQNEAQ in the germline V gene (reference sequence). After removal of 10 bases from V and 4 bases from J, the junction contained 12 bases not matched to a gene. CDR3 protein: CAIRTGSRSTEAFF. CDR3 nucleotides: TGTGCCATCCGGACAGGCAGCAGGAGCACTGAAGCTTTCTTT. Full variable domain (missing parts from reference TRBV7-9 and TRBJ1-1): DTGVSQNPRHKITKRGQNVTFRCDPISEHNRLYWYRQTLGQGPEFLTYFQNEAQLEKSRLLSDRFSAERPKGSFSTLEIQRTEQGDSAMYLCAIRTGSRSTEAFFGQGTRLTVV.

This clone occurred a few times. The chain recombines TRBV2 with TRBJ2-7; TRBD1 might be the D (5 bases). This CDR3 region has 17 residues. With 4 bases removed from V and 2 bases from J, the gap between germline ends came to 21 bases. The germline gives CDR1 SNHLY, CDR2 FYNNEI. Here the CDR3 reads CASSGGRALTGPYEQYF. The CDR3, as DNA: TGTGCCAGCAGTGGGGGAAGGGCCCTTACAGGCCCCTACGAGCAGTACTTC. Based on the CDR3 plus reference TRBV2 and TRBJ2-7, the full variable domain is EPEVTQTPSHQVTQMGQEVILRCVPISNHLYFYWYRQILGQKVEFLVSFYNNEISEKSEIFDDQFSVERPDGSNFTLKIRSTKLEDSAMYFCASSGGRALTGPYEQYFGPGTRLTVT.

This chain joins TRBV10-1 and TRBJ2-7; perhaps TRBD2 as D (5 bases). Trimming took 0 bases from V and 1 from J, leaving 16 bases between them. The CDR3 runs 17 residues. From germline, CDR1 is WNHNN and CDR2 SYGVQD (reference sequence). CDR3 loop: CASSESGAPVGSYEQYF. The CDR3 DNA reads as TGCGCCAGCAGTGAGTCGGGAGCTCCCGTTGGGTCCTACGAGCAGTACTTC.

V usage is TRBV6-6 and J usage is TRBJ2-5, with TRBD1 identical over 7 bases. Germline CDR1 MNHNY, CDR2 SVGAGI (reference sequence). J was trimmed by 5 bases and V by 5 bases; bases with no gene match: 5. This CDR3 spans 13 amino acids. The DNA for the CDR3 is TGTGCCAGCAGTCAGGGGGTAGGGGAGACCCAGTACTTC. It specifies CASSQGVGETQYF.

This clone turned up a few times. This chain links TRBV6-5 with TRBJ2-4, with 9 bases identical to TRBD1. Trimming cost V 0 bases and J 6 bases; bases outside gene matches: 3. This CDR3 is 15 amino acids long. Germline CDR1 MNHEY, CDR2 SVGAGI. Here the CDR3 DNA reads TGTGCCAGCAGTTACTCTCCGGACAGGGGAAACATTCAGTACTTC. It translates to CASSYSPDRGNIQYF.

About this clone: A junction boundary mismatches the germline segment, possibly from a read error. The chain carries TRBV7-2 and TRBJ2-7, with TRBD1 matching over 9 bases. The CDR3 covers 15 residues. Germline lookup yields CDR1 SGHTA and CDR2 FQGNSA. CDR3: CASSSIPGQGLFPNF. In DNA, the CDR3 is TGTGCCAGCAGCTCAATACCGGGACAGGGTCTTTTCCCCAACTTC.

This clone occurred once. This rearrangement joins TRBV5-1 to TRBJ2-3, with 8 bases identical to TRBD1. The CDR3 totals 16 residues. V dropped 2 bases and J dropped 4; count of bases not matched to a gene: 9. Germline CDR1 and CDR2: SGHRS and YFSETQ. The CDR3 region has the DNA TGCGCCAGCAGCTTACATGGACAGGGTCAATCAGATACGCAGTATTTT. This sequence encodes CASSLHGQGQSDTQYF.

The V call is TRBV11-2, the J call TRBJ2-7, with D perhaps TRBD1 (5 bases). V lost 2 bases and J lost 6, with 8 bases in between. This CDR3 is built from 12 residues. The germline gives CDR1 SGHAT, CDR2 FQNNGV. The CDR3 nucleotides read TGTGCCAGCAGCTTACCGGACATCGAGCAGTACTTC. This sequence encodes CASSLPDIEQYF.

Remarks on this clone: Other DNA sequences in this sample translate to the same CDR3. The chain employs TRBV5-1 and TRBJ2-5, with D unresolved. V was clipped by 0 bases and J by 2 bases, with 8 bases between them. Germline lookup yields CDR1 SGHRS and CDR2 YFSETQ. CDR3 size: 14 residues. The chain's CDR3 is CASSLGRGQETQYF. The CDR3 DNA reads as TGCGCCAGCAGCTTGGGACGCGGACAAGAGACCCAGTACTTC.

The CDR3 bases are TGTGCCAGCAGTTTATTACCCGATGGCAGCAATCAGCCCCAGCATTTT. It translates to CASSLLPDGSNQPQHF. The chain recombines TRBV27 with TRBJ1-5; no clear D gene. The germline V and J ends were trimmed by 1 base and 1 base, with 11 bases remaining between them. CDR1 and CDR2 from the germline V gene are MNHEY and SMNVEV (reference sequence). The CDR3 loop spans 16 amino acids.

This sequence joins TRBV27 and TRBJ2-7, with 7 positions matching TRBD2. J lost 5 bases, V lost 3 bases, and 4 bases had no gene match. The CDR3 contains 13 residues. Germline V gene lookup returns CDR1 MNHEY and CDR2 SMNVEV (reference sequence). The CDR3 here is CASSLRGFNEQYF. CDR3 bases: TGTGCCAGCAGTTTGCGGGGGTTCAACGAGCAGTACTTC.

The chain is built from TRBV10-1 and TRBJ2-1; TRBD2 aligns across 7 bases. In germline, CDR1 is WNHNN, CDR2 SYGVQD (reference sequence). V was clipped by 0 bases and J by 7 bases; unmatched bases: 6. This CDR3 is built from 15 residues. The CDR3 sequence: CASSESAGALNEQFF. In DNA form, the CDR3 reads TGCGCCAGCAGTGAGTCGGCGGGAGCGTTGAATGAGCAGTTCTTC.

The chain recombines TRBV28 with TRBJ1-4; TRBD1 might be the D (6 bases). This CDR3 is built from 14 residues. The germline V and J ends were trimmed by 2 bases and 3 bases, with 7 bases remaining between them. The germline CDR1 and CDR2 sequences are MDHEN and SYDVKM. The CDR3 here is CASSLGGPNEKLFF. The CDR3 bases are TGTGCCAGCAGTTTAGGGGGCCCTAATGAAAAACTGTTTTTT.

The chain uses TRBV5-1 and TRBJ2-1; 9 positions match TRBD2. V was pared by 1 base and J by 10 bases, with 12 bases of the junction left unmatched. This CDR3 contains 16 residues. Germline CDR1 is SGHRS and CDR2 is YFSETQ. The CDR3 DNA reads as TGCGCCAGCAGCTTGAACGCGGCTAGCGGGAATCGGGAGCAGTTCTTC. It codes for CASSLNAASGNREQFF. The entire variable domain, with the rest obtained from reference TRBV5-1 and TRBJ2-1, is as follows: KAGVTQTPRYLIKTRGQQVTLSCSPISGHRSVSWYQQTPGQGLQFLFEYFSETQRNKGNFPGRFSGRQFSNSRSEMNVSTLELGDSALYLCASSLNAASGNREQFFGPGTRLTVL.

The J gene is TRBJ2-7, the V gene TRBV7-8; D is possibly TRBD2 (5 bases). CDR1 and CDR2 from the germline V gene are SGHVS and FQNEAQ. Trimming cost V 3 bases and J 6 bases, with 18 bases left between them. CDR3 length: 15 amino acids. The CDR3 protein is CASSFRGIVEVEQYF. CDR3 sequence (DNA): TGTGCCAGCAGCTTCCGGGGAATAGTCGAAGTCGAGCAGTACTTC.

This clone was found a few times. The chain is built from TRBV6-1 and TRBJ2-6, with D possibly matching TRBD2 (6 bases). There are 16 residues in the CDR3. Germline assignment: CDR1 MNHNS and CDR2 SASEGT. Between the trimmed V and J ends, which lost 2 bases and 1 base, there was a span of 9 bases. The CDR3 region is CASSESRGSGANVLTF. CDR3 coding DNA: TGTGCCAGCAGTGAATCTCGGGGGTCTGGGGCCAACGTCCTGACTTTC.

The chain has TRBV27 and TRBJ2-2; D ambiguous. This CDR3 is 14 amino acids long. V was shortened by 0 bases and J by 4 bases, with 6 bases between the two germline ends. Germline CDR1 and CDR2: MNHEY and SMNVEV (reference sequence). CDR3 DNA: TGTGCCAGCAGTTTATCTCTATCCACCGGGGAGCTGTTTTTT. This gives the protein CASSLSLSTGELFF.

This chain links TRBV6-6 with TRBJ2-7; D may be TRBD2 (6 bases). Trimming cost V 7 bases and J 0 bases, with 13 bases left between them. This CDR3 comprises 14 residues. Per the germline V gene, CDR1 is MNHNY and CDR2 is SVGAGI (reference sequence). The DNA of the CDR3 is TGTGCCAGCAAAGTGGGAGGACCCTCCTACGAGCAGTACTTC. This codes for CASKVGGPSYEQYF.

CDR3 bases: TGTGCCAGCAGCTTCCTAGGACTAGCCGAGTACAATGAGCAGTTCTTC. This sequence encodes CASSFLGLAEYNEQFF. The chain combines TRBV7-2 with TRBJ2-1, with 8 nucleotides matching TRBD2. V trimming: 3 bases; J trimming: 4 bases; junction bases outside the gene matches: 8. The CDR3 has 16 residues. Germline-derived CDR1 and CDR2 are SGHTA and FQGNSA. Full variable domain (missing parts from reference TRBV7-2 and TRBJ2-1): GAGVSQSPSNKVTEKGKDVELRCDPISGHTALYWYRQSLGQGLEFLIYFQGNSAPDKSGLPSDRFSAERTGGSVSTLTIQRTQQEDSAVYLCASSFLGLAEYNEQFFGPGTRLTVL.

This clone was detected a few times. This sequence joins TRBV6-5 and TRBJ2-7; D is unclear. This CDR3 comprises 13 residues. Trimming took off 8 bases at V and 0 bases at J, with 11 bases between the two ends. The germline gives CDR1 MNHEY, CDR2 SVGAGI. This CDR3 is CASSSRSSYEQYF. As DNA, the CDR3 is TGTGCCAGCTCTAGTAGGAGCTCCTACGAGCAGTACTTC.

V is TRBV25-1 and J is TRBJ2-1, with D perhaps TRBD1 (6 bases). Germline lookup yields CDR1 MGHDK and CDR2 SYGVNS. V was pared by 6 bases and J by 0 bases, with 12 bases between. The CDR3 runs to 15 residues. CDR3 in amino acids: CASRRTVSSYNEQFF. CDR3 DNA sequence: TGTGCCAGCAGGAGGACAGTTTCCTCCTACAATGAGCAGTTCTTC.

J is TRBJ2-2 and V is TRBV5-1; D gene unclear. The CDR3 sequence is 14 residues long. Per the germline V gene, CDR1 is SGHRS and CDR2 is YFSETQ. Trimming removed 2 bases from V and 6 bases from J, with 11 bases in between. The CDR3 loop reads CASSFQQVPGELFF. The CDR3 region has the DNA TGCGCCAGCAGCTTTCAGCAGGTCCCCGGGGAGCTGTTTTTT.

The rearrangement links TRBV19 to TRBJ2-1, with 11 bases matching TRBD2. CDR1 is LNHDA and CDR2 is SQIVND in the germline V gene (reference sequence). The CDR3 length is 15 residues. V shed 4 bases, J shed 6 bases, and the junction held 5 bases outside the gene matches. The CDR3 coding sequence is TGTGCCAGTAGTAGAGTGGGACTAGCGGTCAATGAGCAGTTCTTC. Translating it yields CASSRVGLAVNEQFF.

J is TRBJ1-5 and V is TRBV21-1. TRBV21-1 is a pseudogene segment. The CDR3 is 17 amino acids. CDR3 sequence (DNA): TGTGCCAGCAGCAAAGTAGGAGGGGAGGCAAGCAATCAGCCCCAGCATTTT. The encoded protein is CASSKVGGEASNQPQHF.

This chain links TRBV13 with TRBJ2-7; TRBD2 might be the D (6 bases). Per the germline V gene, CDR1 is PRHDT and CDR2 is FYEKMQ (reference sequence). V lost 2 bases, J lost 4 bases, and 18 bases lay in between. The CDR3 is made up of 16 amino acids. The CDR3 bases are TGTGCCAGCAGCTTACGGTTCGGCGGGACGCCTTACGAGCAGTACTTC. Translation: CASSLRFGGTPYEQYF.

The rearrangement uses TRBV7-5 and TRBJ2-7; the table calls TRBD2, which could not be checked here. TRBV7-5 is termed a pseudogene. CDR3 length: 17 amino acids. This CDR3 reads CVRGQRWGVVTSYEQYF. CDR3 nucleotides: TGTGTCAGAGGCCAGAGATGGGGGGTGGTTACTTCCTACGAGCAGTACTTC.